These T cell receptor beta chains were read from a single sample in a study of immune evolution from preneoplasia to lung adenocarcinoma. Repertoires were generated with immunoSEQ multiplex PCR, while TCRdb's copy carries only in-frame clones and drops some. The repertoire holds about 7,900 clones, around four fifths seen once, with roughly 7.4% in the top ten. Material: FFPE adjacent normal lung tissue. These TCRs come from a person aged 70 to 85 with lung adenocarcinoma. Both conserved end residues are part of each CDR3. The order of the fields is V gene, J gene, clone size, CDR3 protein. Clone size is shown for a subset of rows, as once, few, many or a class of expanded clone.

TRBV6-6	TRBJ2-2	NA	CASRRYTGELFF
TRBV7-8	TRBJ2-7	NA	CASSLTSGGYYEQYF
TRBV2	TRBJ2-7	NA	CASSQWGESYEQYF
TRBV2	TRBJ1-3	NA	CASSDQLFSGNTIYF
TRBV18	TRBJ1-4	NA	CASSLRRFATNEKLFF
TRBV5-4	TRBJ2-5	few	CASSPPSSKETQYF
TRBV27	TRBJ1-2	NA	CASSFAGASYGYTF
TRBV14	TRBJ1-6	few	CASRAEGSGSPLHF
TRBV6-4	TRBJ1-4	NA	CASSETGTGTEKLFF
TRBV6-1	TRBJ2-7	NA	CASSENLGQQYF
TRBV6-5	TRBJ1-1	NA	CASSYRQDRTEAFF
TRBV11-2	TRBJ2-2	once	CASSLRSGGTGELFF
TRBV5-1	TRBJ1-1	NA	CASSLAVGARMNTEAFF
TRBV1	TRBJ2-7	NA	CTSSSNPRYF
TRBV9	TRBJ2-5	NA	CASSIRQDQETQYF
TRBV27	TRBJ2-6	few	CASSLRILPGQPELSGANVLTF
TRBV6-6	TRBJ1-2	NA	CASSTDRLGTF
TRBV7-9	TRBJ2-1	NA	CASSLDSYLDEQFF
TRBV30	TRBJ2-7	NA	CAWRGVDRGHYEQYF
TRBV4-1	TRBJ2-6	few	CASSLGFREVGAGANVLTF
TRBV4-1	TRBJ2-7	NA	CASSQDGRGGPQYF
TRBV5-4	TRBJ2-5	NA	CASSWEQGPRETQYF
TRBV7-9	TRBJ2-4	few	CASSSTGGQDKNIQYF
TRBV21-1	TRBJ1-4	few	CARGGCEKLFF
TRBV4-2	TRBJ2-5	NA	CASSQQETQYF
TRBV6-5	TRBJ1-2	NA	CASEGQGGDGYTF
TRBV6-1	TRBJ2-5	few	CASSHTGAGETQYF
TRBV7-3	TRBJ2-3	NA	CASSSPWGDTQYF
TRBV16	TRBJ1-2	NA	CASSQREGIGYTF
TRBV5-1	TRBJ1-1	NA	CASSWKGPDTEAFF
TRBV4-1	TRBJ1-1	NA	CASSQVGRSQGTEAFF
TRBV30	TRBJ1-5	NA	CAWSPSDRGGNQPQHF
TRBV5-4	TRBJ1-3	NA	CASSPRGSGNTIYF
TRBV7-8	TRBJ2-7	NA	CASSQGQGYFEQYF
TRBV5-1	TRBJ2-3	NA	CASSSWAGGSDTQYF
TRBV5-5	TRBJ1-1	few	CASTSAGTGGTEAFF
TRBV28	TRBJ2-5	NA	CASSFRQGAGETQYF
TRBV10-2	TRBJ2-5	NA	CASSQRGGRFETQYF
TRBV11-3	TRBJ2-2	NA	CASSLGWGDTGELFF
TRBV15	TRBJ2-7	NA	CATSPAGTGPYEQYF
TRBV4-2	TRBJ2-5	once	CASSREFGETQYF
TRBV30	TRBJ1-1	NA	CAWSADSYTEAFF
TRBV29-1	TRBJ2-7	NA	CSVGLASYEQYF
TRBV30	TRBJ1-5	NA	CAWSLEGGNQPQHF
TRBV7-3	TRBJ2-7	NA	CASSPLGGADEQYF
TRBV5-1	TRBJ2-5	few	CASSSGSVAGLLVQYF
TRBV4-2	TRBJ2-6	NA	CASSQPGDGANVLTF